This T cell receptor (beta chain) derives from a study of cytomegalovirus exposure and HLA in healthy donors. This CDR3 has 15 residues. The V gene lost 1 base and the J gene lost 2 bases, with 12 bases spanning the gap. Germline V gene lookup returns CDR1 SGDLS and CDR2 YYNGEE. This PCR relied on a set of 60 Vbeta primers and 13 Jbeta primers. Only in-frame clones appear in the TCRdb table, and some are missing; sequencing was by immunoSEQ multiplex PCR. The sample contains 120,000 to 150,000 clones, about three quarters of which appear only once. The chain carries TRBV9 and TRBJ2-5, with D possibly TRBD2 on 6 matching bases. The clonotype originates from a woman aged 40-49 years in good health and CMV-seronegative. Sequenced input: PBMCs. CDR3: CASSVSLALQETQYF. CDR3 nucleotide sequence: TGTGCCAGCAGCGTATCGCTAGCGCTACAAGAGACCCAGTACTTC.